In its sample, the clone carrying this TCR beta chain was seen once. Its specificity is not known. Donors, healthy HIV-negative adults, lacked recent acute infections or vaccinations. The data were obtained in a study of shared clonotypes between healthy human individuals. Notes on the study in general: It was the few donors that limited the genetic and exposure-history diversity represented.

Deep-level settings were used for running the assay. Several immunoSEQ 96-well plates shared each subset's DNA, each plate a replicate. Sequencing was performed with immunoSEQ multiplex PCR; in TCRdb, only in-frame clones are kept and a portion is missing. The table has 450,000 to 500,000 clones, around 80% seen once. Trimming took 0 bases from V and 4 from J, leaving 19 bases between them. Germline V gives CDR1 SGHDT, CDR2 YYEEEE. This CDR3 contains 18 residues. Sequencing was done on a sample of PBMCs. This receptor was taken from a woman in her 40s in good health. Some clones in this sample may be carry-over from other donors' samples. This sequence joins TRBV5-6 and TRBJ1-4; D is perhaps TRBD1 (5 bases). CDR3 bases: TGTGCCAGCAGCTTGGGGGGCCTGAGCGGGACCATTAATGAAAAACTGTTTTTT. Amino acid sequence: CASSLGGLSGTINEKLFF. Complete variable domain (other parts from reference TRBV5-6 and TRBJ1-4): DAGVTQSPTHLIKTRGQQVTLRCSPKSGHDTVSWYQQALGQGPQFIFQYYEEEERQRGNFPDRFSGHQFPNYSSELNVNALLLGDSALYLCASSLGGLSGTINEKLFFGSGTQLSVL.